Listed below are T cell receptor beta chains from one sample, sequenced in a study of beta chain features in type 1 diabetes. Sequenced by immunoSEQ multiplex PCR; TCRdb stores in-frame clones only, minus some. The profile shows about 740,000 clones, roughly 12% of them singletons. The sequenced sample consisted of naive CD4+ T cells from blood. Every receptor here comes from a man younger than 35 with type 1 diabetes. Each CDR3 is given with its conserved first and last residue. D genes are given only for firm matches. Rows give clone size only sometimes, using once, few, many, or a class for an expanded clone.

D: NA
size: NA
V: TRBV28
J: TRBJ2-3
DNA: TGTGCCAGCAGGGCGCCCAGCACAGATACGCAGTATTTT
CDR3: CASRAPSTDTQYF

D: NA
size: few
V: TRBV27
J: TRBJ2-7
DNA: TGTGCCAGCAGTTCACAGGGATTCACCTACGAGCAGTACTTC
CDR3: CASSSQGFTYEQYF

D: TRBD1
size: few
V: TRBV10-3
J: TRBJ1-1
DNA: TGTGCCATCAAGCTTGGACAGGGAAACACTGAAGCTTTCTTT
CDR3: CAIKLGQGNTEAFF

D: NA
size: few
V: TRBV29-1
J: TRBJ1-1
DNA: TGCAGCCACAGGGCCGGGGGGAACACTGAAGCTTTCTTT
CDR3: CSHRAGGNTEAFF

D: NA
size: NA
V: TRBV19
J: TRBJ2-1
DNA: TGTGCCAGTAGTCGGGTCAGGGACAATGAGCAGTTCTTC
CDR3: CASSRVRDNEQFF

D: NA
size: few
V: TRBV27
J: TRBJ1-1
DNA: TGTGCCAGCAGCCCAATAATGAACACTGAAGCTTTCTTT
CDR3: CASSPIMNTEAFF

D: TRBD1
size: few
V: TRBV7-9
J: TRBJ2-7
DNA: TGTGCCAGCAGCCCCCTGGACAGGGCTTATGGCAACGAGCAGTACTTC
CDR3: CASSPLDRAYGNEQYF

D: TRBD1
size: NA
V: TRBV25-1
J: TRBJ1-4
DNA: TGTGCCAGCAGTGACCCCGGGACAGGGACCGAAAAACTGTTTTTT
CDR3: CASSDPGTGTEKLFF

D: NA
size: NA
V: TRBV27
J: TRBJ2-5
DNA: TGTGCCAGCAGTTGGGTGGGGCGCGCGGAGACCCAGTACTTC
CDR3: CASSWVGRAETQYF

D: TRBD1
size: few
V: TRBV18
J: TRBJ1-2
DNA: TGTGCCAGCTCATCCACCGGGACAGGGACCTATGGCTACACCTTC
CDR3: CASSSTGTGTYGYTF

D: NA
size: once
V: TRBV11-1
J: TRBJ1-2
DNA: TGTGCCAGCAGCCGTCAAGCAAACTATGGCTACACCTTC
CDR3: CASSRQANYGYTF

D: TRBD1
size: NA
V: TRBV5-1
J: TRBJ1-4
DNA: TGCGCCAGCAGCTTGGAACCAGGGGGCGGCGAAAAACTGTTTTTT
CDR3: CASSLEPGGGEKLFF

D: NA
size: NA
V: TRBV30
J: TRBJ2-1
DNA: TGTGCCTGGTCCGGACCCCCCCGCACCTACAATGAGCAGTTCTTC
CDR3: CAWSGPPRTYNEQFF

D: NA
size: NA
V: TRBV7-3
J: TRBJ1-6
DNA: TGTGCCAGCAGCTCCTCGACCGGCCCCCTCCACTTT
CDR3: CASSSSTGPLHF

D: TRBD2
size: few
V: TRBV28
J: TRBJ2-7
DNA: TGTGCCAGCAGTCTGGGGACTAGCGGGGGGTACGAGCAGTACTTC
CDR3: CASSLGTSGGYEQYF

D: NA
size: few
V: TRBV7-8
J: TRBJ1-4
DNA: TGTGCCAGCAGCTCGGTAGTGGGTGGAAAACTGTTTTTT
CDR3: CASSSVVGGKLFF

D: NA
size: NA
V: TRBV7-9
J: TRBJ1-5
DNA: TGTGCCAGCAGCTCCGACAGACAGCGACCCCAGCATTTT
CDR3: CASSSDRQRPQHF

D: TRBD1
size: NA
V: TRBV7-9
J: TRBJ2-7
DNA: TGTGCCAGCAGCTTGACAGGGGGCGGCGAGCAGTACTTC
CDR3: CASSLTGGGEQYF

D: NA
size: few
V: TRBV5-4
J: TRBJ1-1
DNA: TGTGCCAGCAGCCCGGTCAGGGGTATTAACACTGAAGCTTTCTTT
CDR3: CASSPVRGINTEAFF

D: NA
size: NA
V: TRBV7-2
J: TRBJ1-5
DNA: TGTGCCAGCAGTCCCGGTTGGGGTGTCAATCAGCCCCAGCATTTT
CDR3: CASSPGWGVNQPQHF

D: NA
size: NA
V: TRBV2
J: TRBJ2-3
DNA: TGTGCCAGCAGTGGGTCGAGCTCTAGCCGTCCCGGTCGGGATACGCAGTATTTT
CDR3: CASSGSSSSRPGRDTQYF

D: NA
size: NA
V: TRBV6-5
J: TRBJ2-5
DNA: TGTGCCAGCAGTTACGAATTCCAAGAGACCCAGTACTTC
CDR3: CASSYEFQETQYF

D: NA
size: NA
V: TRBV28
J: TRBJ2-7
DNA: TGTGCCAGCAGTTTGAACAGGGCCGAGCAGTACTTC
CDR3: CASSLNRAEQYF

D: TRBD1
size: NA
V: TRBV11-2
J: TRBJ1-6
DNA: TGTGCCAGCAGCTTTGACAGGGGGAATTCACCCCTCCACTTT
CDR3: CASSFDRGNSPLHF

D: NA
size: NA
V: TRBV7-8
J: TRBJ1-3
DNA: TGTGCCAGCAGCTTACGTTCATCGGTGAACACCATATATTTT
CDR3: CASSLRSSVNTIYF

D: TRBD1
size: few
V: TRBV30
J: TRBJ1-4
DNA: TGTGCCTGGAGGAAGGGACAGGGTAATGAAAAACTGTTTTTT
CDR3: CAWRKGQGNEKLFF

D: TRBD2
size: few
V: TRBV4-2
J: TRBJ2-3
DNA: TGTGCCAGCAGCCAAGAAAACGGGGGGGCGCGAGATACGCAGTATTTT
CDR3: CASSQENGGARDTQYF

D: NA
size: NA
V: TRBV7-9
J: TRBJ2-2
DNA: TGTGCCAGCAGCCCGGACCCCCTTGGCACCGGGGAGCTGTTTTTT
CDR3: CASSPDPLGTGELFF

D: NA
size: NA
V: TRBV19
J: TRBJ1-5
DNA: TGTGCCAGTAGTGAGGGGCAGCCCCAGCATTTT
CDR3: CASSEGQPQHF

D: NA
size: NA
V: TRBV14
J: TRBJ1-1
DNA: TGTGCCAGCAGCCCTTTAGGGGGGAACACTGAAGCTTTCTTT
CDR3: CASSPLGGNTEAFF

D: NA
size: NA
V: TRBV9
J: TRBJ2-3
DNA: TGTGCCAGCAGCGTAGCAGGGCCCACCGCAGCGAATACGCAGTATTTT
CDR3: CASSVAGPTAANTQYF

D: TRBD1
size: NA
V: TRBV5-1
J: TRBJ2-7
DNA: TGCGCCAGCAGCGCGACAGGGAATCGCTACGAGCAGTACTTC
CDR3: CASSATGNRYEQYF

D: NA
size: NA
V: TRBV9
J: TRBJ2-7
DNA: TGTGCCAGCAGCGGGGGCCAAGGGGAGCAGTACTTC
CDR3: CASSGGQGEQYF

D: TRBD1
size: NA
V: TRBV6-1
J: TRBJ2-3
DNA: TGTGCCAGCACCCTGATCGGACAGGGCGCAGATACGCAGTATTTT
CDR3: CASTLIGQGADTQYF

D: TRBD1
size: few
V: TRBV5-1
J: TRBJ1-5
DNA: TGCGCCAGCAGCTTGAGGGTAGGGGGCTATAGCAATCAGCCCCAGCATTTT
CDR3: CASSLRVGGYSNQPQHF

D: NA
size: NA
V: TRBV10-3
J: TRBJ1-1
DNA: TGTGCCATCAGTGAGGCCGGACGGATGAACACTGAAGCTTTCTTT
CDR3: CAISEAGRMNTEAFF

D: TRBD1
size: few
V: TRBV13
J: TRBJ1-6
DNA: TGTGCCAGCAGCTTTCCGGGACAGGGGGTTTCACCCCTCCACTTT
CDR3: CASSFPGQGVSPLHF

D: NA
size: few
V: TRBV10-3
J: TRBJ2-3
DNA: TGTGCCATCCGGTACGGGGACACAGATACGCAGTATTTT
CDR3: CAIRYGDTDTQYF

D: NA
size: few
V: TRBV6-1
J: TRBJ1-1
DNA: TGTGCCAGCTGGGGGGTTACTGAAGCTTTCTTT
CDR3: CASWGVTEAFF

D: NA
size: NA
V: TRBV29-1
J: TRBJ2-5
DNA: TGCAGCGCTGCGGGCAGGCTCCAAGAGACCCAGTACTTC
CDR3: CSAAGRLQETQYF

D: NA
size: NA
V: TRBV7-9
J: TRBJ2-3
DNA: TGTGCCAGCAGCCCTCGGACAGTGGGTTCGACAGATACGCAGTATTTT
CDR3: CASSPRTVGSTDTQYF

D: NA
size: NA
V: TRBV15
J: TRBJ1-1
DNA: TGTGCCACCAGCAGACAGGGTCGACCAAGTCTTGAAGCTTTCTTT
CDR3: CATSRQGRPSLEAFF

D: NA
size: NA
V: TRBV19
J: TRBJ1-2
DNA: TGTGCCAGTAGTCGGGGCAGCTATGGCTACACCTTC
CDR3: CASSRGSYGYTF

D: TRBD2
size: NA
V: TRBV7-9
J: TRBJ2-3
DNA: TGTGCCAGCAGCTTAGCGGCGGGGGGGCGCGATACGCAGTATTTT
CDR3: CASSLAAGGRDTQYF

D: NA
size: once
V: TRBV5-1
J: TRBJ2-1
DNA: TGCGCCAGCAGCACTCGGGCTAGCGTCAACAATGAGCAGTTCTTC
CDR3: CASSTRASVNNEQFF

D: NA
size: few
V: TRBV7-9
J: TRBJ2-5
DNA: TGTGCCAGCAGCTTAGCCGGGGTTGAGACCCAGTACTTC
CDR3: CASSLAGVETQYF

D: NA
size: NA
V: TRBV11-3
J: TRBJ2-7
DNA: TGTGCCAGCAGCTTAGGCGGGACAGAACTCTCCTACGAGCAGTACTTC
CDR3: CASSLGGTELSYEQYF

D: NA
size: few
V: TRBV5-1
J: TRBJ2-1
DNA: TGCGCCAGCACCCGAGGAGACAGTTACAATGAGCAGTTCTTC
CDR3: CASTRGDSYNEQFF

D: NA
size: few
V: TRBV6-6
J: TRBJ1-1
DNA: TGTGCCAGCACCCTACGGGATTCTGGGGGCACTGAAGCTTTCTTT
CDR3: CASTLRDSGGTEAFF

D: NA
size: few
V: TRBV6-1
J: TRBJ1-1
DNA: TGTGCCAGCAGCCCAGGGAACCGAGCTTTCTTT
CDR3: CASSPGNRAFF

D: NA
size: few
V: TRBV29-1
J: TRBJ2-2
DNA: TGCAGCGTTGAATGGACGGAGCCCGGGGAGCTGTTTTTT
CDR3: CSVEWTEPGELFF

D: NA
size: NA
V: TRBV7-9
J: TRBJ2-7
DNA: TGTGCCAGCAGCTCATCCTCCGGGACCGCTTACGAGCAGTACTTC
CDR3: CASSSSSGTAYEQYF

D: NA
size: NA
V: TRBV29-1
J: TRBJ1-1
DNA: TGCAGCGTTGAAAACTCGCCAGGGGCCACTGAAGCTTTCTTT
CDR3: CSVENSPGATEAFF

D: NA
size: NA
V: TRBV6-6
J: TRBJ2-2
DNA: TGTGCCACTGAGGGCAGAGGGGGAATCGACACCGGGGAGCTGTTTTTT
CDR3: CATEGRGGIDTGELFF

D: NA
size: few
V: TRBV5-4
J: TRBJ1-2
DNA: TGTGCCAGCAGCTTGATTTCCTCGAATGGCTACACCTTC
CDR3: CASSLISSNGYTF

D: TRBD1
size: NA
V: TRBV5-1
J: TRBJ2-7
DNA: TGCGCCAGCAGCTTCGGGGCACGGACAGGCTCCTACGAGCAGTACTTC
CDR3: CASSFGARTGSYEQYF

D: NA
size: NA
V: TRBV7-6
J: TRBJ2-6
DNA: TGTGCCAGCAGCTTAGAAGGGTTAGGGGCCAACGTCCTGACTTTC
CDR3: CASSLEGLGANVLTF

D: NA
size: many
V: TRBV14
J: TRBJ2-5
DNA: TGTGCCAGCAGCCACAACGGGGAGACCCAGTACTTC
CDR3: CASSHNGETQYF

D: NA
size: NA
V: TRBV6-5
J: TRBJ2-3
DNA: TGTGCCAGCAGTTTTGGACAGCGCACAGATACGCAGTATTTT
CDR3: CASSFGQRTDTQYF

D: NA
size: few
V: TRBV6-5
J: TRBJ2-3
DNA: TGTGCCAGCAGTGCCCGGGACGGTTCAGGCGATACGCAGTATTTT
CDR3: CASSARDGSGDTQYF